This is a list of T cell receptor beta chains from one sample in a study of cytomegalovirus exposure and HLA in healthy donors. Measured with immunoSEQ multiplex PCR; TCRdb has only the in-frame clones, and not every one. Here the sample table reports about 200,000 clones. Material for sequencing was PBMCs. All receptors come from a girl aged 2-10 years in good health and CMV-seropositive. Both conserved end residues are part of each CDR3. D genes are given only for firm matches.

v_gene	len	d_gene	j_gene	CDR3nt	CDR3aa
TRBV6-1	13	-	TRBJ1-2	TGTGCCAGCAGTGTCGTTGAACGGGGAGGCTACACCTTC	CASSVVERGGYTF
TRBV28	13	-	TRBJ1-4	TGTGCCAGCAAGGCCAGGGTAGATGAAAAACTGTTTTTT	CASKARVDEKLFF
TRBV27	14	TRBD2	TRBJ2-1	TGTGCCAGCAGTTTGCTAGCGGGGTACAATGAGCAGTTCTTC	CASSLLAGYNEQFF
TRBV7-6	15	TRBD1	TRBJ2-7	TGTGCCAGCAGCTTAGGGACAGGGGGCAGGGACGAGCAGTACTTC	CASSLGTGGRDEQYF
TRBV19	14	-	TRBJ2-3	TGTGCCAGTAGTATCGGAGGGAGCACAGATACGCAGTATTTT	CASSIGGSTDTQYF
TRBV27	15	TRBD2	TRBJ2-3	TGTGCCAGCAGTTTTACTAGCGGGAGCACAGATACGCAGTATTTT	CASSFTSGSTDTQYF
TRBV7-3	15	TRBD2	TRBJ2-1	TGTGCCAGCGGTTTAGCGGGAGCGTATACAAATGAGCAGTTCTTC	CASGLAGAYTNEQFF
TRBV9	17	-	TRBJ2-7	TGTGCCAGCACCGAAGGCATAGGCGGGACAGATATCTACGAGCAGTACTTC	CASTEGIGGTDIYEQYF
TRBV19	17	TRBD2	TRBJ2-7	TGTGCCAGTAGTCCATGGACTAGCGGGAGGGCCGACGACGAGCAGTACTTC	CASSPWTSGRADDEQYF
TRBV19	13	-	TRBJ2-7	TGTGCCAGCCTCCTTCCTCTGCGCTACGAGCAGTACTTC	CASLLPLRYEQYF
TRBV7-2	18	TRBD2	TRBJ2-1	TGTGCCAGCAGCTCCTGGACTAGCGGGAGGGGGTCCTACAATGAGCAGTTCTTC	CASSSWTSGRGSYNEQFF
TRBV19	14	TRBD1	TRBJ2-7	TGTGCCAGTAGCGAACAGGGGCGAGGCTACGAGCAGTACTTC	CASSEQGRGYEQYF
TRBV5-6	15	TRBD1	TRBJ1-1	TGTGCCAGCACCGGACAGGGGGCGCCGGTTTCTGAAGCTTTCTTT	CASTGQGAPVSEAFF
TRBV5-4	15	-	TRBJ2-3	TGTGCCAGCAGCTTGGTGGCCCGGCGGACAGATACGCAGTATTTT	CASSLVARRTDTQYF
TRBV27	12	-	TRBJ1-4	TGTGCCAGCAGTTCACAGGGTGAAAAACTGTTTTTT	CASSSQGEKLFF
TRBV5-1	17	TRBD1	TRBJ1-1	TGCGCCAGCAGCGTAGGGACAGCGAGACGGATGAACACTGAAGCTTTCTTT	CASSVGTARRMNTEAFF
TRBV7-6	15	-	TRBJ2-5	TGTGCCAGCAGCTTAGATGCCCCGCCGCGGGGGACCCAGTACTTC	CASSLDAPPRGTQYF
TRBV5-1	14	-	TRBJ2-5	TGCGCCAGCAGCCCCGGGGAGAGCCAAGAGACCCAGTACTTC	CASSPGESQETQYF
TRBV27	13	TRBD1	TRBJ1-1	TGTGCCAGCAGGGACAGGCGTCGGACTGAAGCTTTCTTT	CASRDRRRTEAFF
TRBV4-1	16	TRBD1	TRBJ2-1	TGCGCCAGCAGCCACCCTAGGGGGACAGCAGCACCCGAGCAGTTCTTC	CASSHPRGTAAPEQFF
TRBV11-2	12	-	TRBJ2-1	TGTGCCAGCAGCTTAGATGAGGGAACGGAGTTCTTC	CASSLDEGTEFF
TRBV7-3	15	TRBD2	TRBJ2-1	TGTGCCAGCAGCCTGGGACTAGCGGCCTACAATGAGCAGTTCTTC	CASSLGLAAYNEQFF
TRBV5-1	14	-	TRBJ2-7	TGCGCCAGCAGCCCTACGGGACAACCCTACGAGCAGTACTTC	CASSPTGQPYEQYF
TRBV6-1	14	TRBD1	TRBJ2-7	TGTGCCAGCAGCAAGGGACAGTTGACCTACGAGCAGTACTTC	CASSKGQLTYEQYF
TRBV7-9	16	TRBD2	TRBJ2-2	TGTGCCAGCATCACGCCGACAGCGGGAGTGGCCGGGGAGCTGTTTTTT	CASITPTAGVAGELFF
TRBV27	16	-	TRBJ2-1	TGTGCCAGCAGTCCTCTCGGCGGGATCTCCTACAATGAGCAGTTCTTC	CASSPLGGISYNEQFF
TRBV6-4	14	-	TRBJ2-1	TGTGCCAGCAGCGCCGGGACTTCAAACAATGAGCAGTTCTTC	CASSAGTSNNEQFF
TRBV27	16	TRBD2	TRBJ2-7	TGTGCCAGCAGTTTACTTTCAGCGGGAGGGCCCAACGAGCAGTACTTC	CASSLLSAGGPNEQYF
TRBV6-5	14	-	TRBJ2-2	TGTGCCAGCAGTTATTATCCGAACACCGGGGAGCTGTTTTTT	CASSYYPNTGELFF
TRBV23-1	20	TRBD1	TRBJ1-4	TGCGCCAGCAGTCAATCTCCCTTTGGGACAGGGGAGAGGCCCAATGAAAAACTGTTTTTT	CASSQSPFGTGERPNEKLFF
TRBV18	15	-	TRBJ2-1	TGTGCCAGCTCACCCCAACAGGACAGCTACAATGAGCAGTTCTTC	CASSPQQDSYNEQFF
TRBV4-1	15	-	TRBJ1-2	TGCGCCAGCAGCCAAGAGACAGCCTCTAACTATGGCTACACCTTC	CASSQETASNYGYTF
TRBV2	19	-	TRBJ2-1	TGTGCCAGCAGTGAACGGGTAGCATCCCCCCAGATTCCCACCAATGAGCAGTTCTTC	CASSERVASPQIPTNEQFF
TRBV27	16	TRBD2	TRBJ2-7	TGTGCCAGCAGTTATACGACTAGCGGGAGCTCCTACGAGCAGTACTTC	CASSYTTSGSSYEQYF
TRBV10-1	16	TRBD2	TRBJ2-7	TGCGCCAGCAGTGAGTCGATAGCGGGAGGGGAGTACGAGCAGTACTTC	CASSESIAGGEYEQYF
TRBV19	18	TRBD1	TRBJ1-5	TGTGCCAGTAGTACGCCGATGTTGACAGGGGGTTACAATCAGCCCCAGCATTTT	CASSTPMLTGGYNQPQHF
TRBV27	16	TRBD2	TRBJ2-3	TGTGCCAGCAGCGAGCGGGGGGTGACTAGCACAGATACGCAGTATTTT	CASSERGVTSTDTQYF
TRBV9	16	TRBD2	TRBJ2-3	TGTGCCAGCAGCGGCAGTATTGGACTAGCGGGAGATACGCAGTATTTT	CASSGSIGLAGDTQYF
TRBV6-5	13	TRBD1	TRBJ1-1	TGTGCCAGCCAGACAGGGAGTAACACTGAAGCTTTCTTT	CASQTGSNTEAFF
TRBV11-2	16	-	TRBJ2-2	TGTGCCAGCAGCTTGGGGCCTGCGGGAAACACCGGGGAGCTGTTTTTT	CASSLGPAGNTGELFF
TRBV10-1	15	TRBD1	TRBJ2-5	TGCGCCAGCAGTGAGTTCCGGACAGGAGAACGAGCCCAGTACTTC	CASSEFRTGERAQYF
TRBV6-1	14	-	TRBJ1-5	TGTGCCAGCCTGGTAGTTTATAGCAATCAGCCCCAGCATTTT	CASLVVYSNQPQHF
TRBV9	15	-	TRBJ2-1	TGTGCCAGCAGCGCCGGACAGCCTTCCTACAATGAGCAGTTCTTC	CASSAGQPSYNEQFF
TRBV29-1	15	TRBD1	TRBJ1-1	TGCAGCGTGTACAACCCGCAGGGGGTGAACACTGAAGCTTTCTTT	CSVYNPQGVNTEAFF
TRBV7-2	16	-	TRBJ1-1	TGTGCCAGCAGCTTAGCAAGACAGGTTTTCAACACTGAAGCTTTCTTT	CASSLARQVFNTEAFF
TRBV19	12	-	TRBJ2-3	TGTGCCAGTAGTTCGGTCACAGATACGCAGTATTTT	CASSSVTDTQYF
TRBV10-2	18	TRBD1	TRBJ1-5	TGCGCCAGCGCCGACCGGGACAGGGGGCATTATAGCAATCAGCCCCAGCATTTT	CASADRDRGHYSNQPQHF
TRBV7-3	16	TRBD2	TRBJ2-3	TGTGCCAGCAGCTTAGTTAGCGGGGACCTCACAGATACGCAGTATTTT	CASSLVSGDLTDTQYF
TRBV15	13	TRBD1	TRBJ2-1	TGTGCCACCAGCAGGGACAGGGTGGGTGAGCAGTTCTTC	CATSRDRVGEQFF
TRBV10-2	16	-	TRBJ1-2	TGCGCCAGCAGTGAGTCTGGGAGCCCTCCCGACTATGGCTACACCTTC	CASSESGSPPDYGYTF
TRBV7-2	15	-	TRBJ1-2	TGTGCCAGCAGCTTAGGTGCAAGGGGGTCCTATGGCTACACCTTC	CASSLGARGSYGYTF
TRBV28	11	-	TRBJ1-2	TGTGCCAGCAGTTTCGGGAGGGGCTACACCTTC	CASSFGRGYTF
TRBV7-9	15	TRBD1	TRBJ2-7	TGTGCCAGCAGCTTAGGACAGGGTTCCTCCTACGAGCAGTACTTC	CASSLGQGSSYEQYF
TRBV4-1	16	-	TRBJ1-4	TGCGCCAGCAGCCAAGAAGGAACAGGCTCTAATGAAAAACTGTTTTTT	CASSQEGTGSNEKLFF
TRBV28	15	TRBD2	TRBJ2-7	TGTGCCAGCAGGGGGGCGGGAGGGAAGGACTACGAGCAGTACTTC	CASRGAGGKDYEQYF
TRBV19	18	TRBD2	TRBJ2-4	TGTGCCAGTAGTATAACGACTAGCGGGAGGATAAACGGTAACATTCAGTACTTC	CASSITTSGRINGNIQYF
TRBV2	14	-	TRBJ1-2	TGTGCCAGCAGTGTTTTTGGGGGCGCAGGTGGCTACACCTTC	CASSVFGGAGGYTF
TRBV29-1	14	-	TRBJ1-3	TGCAGCGTTGTGGCCAGGGCCCCAGGAAACACCATATATTTT	CSVVARAPGNTIYF
TRBV7-9	14	TRBD1	TRBJ1-2	TGTGCCAGCAGCTTAGGGACAGGGGGCTATGGCTACACCTTC	CASSLGTGGYGYTF
TRBV28	14	TRBD1	TRBJ1-2	TGTGCCAGCAGTTGGACAGGGGGCTACTATGGCTACACCTTC	CASSWTGGYYGYTF